Here is one T cell receptor beta chain with its context. The data derive from a study of control samples from healthy donors and cancer patients. The CDR3 spans 14 residues. V trimming: 4 bases; J trimming: 3 bases; junction bases outside the gene matches: 6. In germline, CDR1 is SGHRS, CDR2 YFSETQ. Profiled with immunoSEQ multiplex PCR; TCRdb holds only in-frame clones, not every one. The sample holds approximately 220,000 clones, around 94% seen once. The rearrangement links TRBV5-1 to TRBJ1-1, with 7 positions matching TRBD1. The clonotype originates from a man in his fifties in good health. What was sequenced was blood. The CDR3 coding sequence is TGCGCCAGCAGCGGCACAGGGGTGCACACTGAAGCTTTCTTT. Amino acid sequence: CASSGTGVHTEAFF.